This paragraph covers one TCR beta chain sequence. These data come from a study of early T cells in non-severe SARS-CoV-2 infection. Using its own MiXCR run on the 5' RACE reads, TCRdb lists one record per CDR3 protein. The sample holds tens of thousands of distinct CDR3 sequences, about 7.7% seen once. V was pared by 2 bases and J by 3 bases, with 11 bases between. CDR1 is MNHNS and CDR2 is SASEGT in the germline V gene. CDR3 length: 14 amino acids. Sequencing used whole blood, obtained at baseline. The sequence derives from an adult who was a healthcare worker with PCR-confirmed SARS-CoV-2 infection or an uninfected control (not recorded which). The V and J genes are TRBV6-1 and TRBJ2-7; weak D call: TRBD1 (6 bases). The CDR3 loop reads CASSELPGDYEQYF. CDR3 coding DNA: TGTGCCAGCAGTGAATTGCCAGGGGACTACGAGCAGTACTTC.